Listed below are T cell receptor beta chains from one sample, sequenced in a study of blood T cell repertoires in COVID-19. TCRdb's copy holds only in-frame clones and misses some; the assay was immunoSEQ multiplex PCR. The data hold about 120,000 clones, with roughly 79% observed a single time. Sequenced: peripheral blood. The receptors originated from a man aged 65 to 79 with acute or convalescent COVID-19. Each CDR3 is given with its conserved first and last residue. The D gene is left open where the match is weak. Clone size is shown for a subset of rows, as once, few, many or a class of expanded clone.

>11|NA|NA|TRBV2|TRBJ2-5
TGTGCCAGCAGTGAAACTAAGACCCAGTACTTC
CASSETKTQYF
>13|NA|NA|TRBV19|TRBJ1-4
TGTGCCACGCAGGGCGCAACTAATGAAAAACTGTTTTTT
CATQGATNEKLFF
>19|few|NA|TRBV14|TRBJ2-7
TGTGCCAGCAGCCAAGGTTTCCGAACAGGGCTGGCTCTCTCCTACGAGCAGTACTTC
CASSQGFRTGLALSYEQYF
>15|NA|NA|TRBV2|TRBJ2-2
TGTGCCAGCAGTGCGGGTCGTCCGTCGACCGGGGAGCTGTTTTTT
CASSAGRPSTGELFF
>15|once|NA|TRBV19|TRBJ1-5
TGTGCCAGTAGTATACACCAGGGTCAGAATCAGCCCCAGCATTTT
CASSIHQGQNQPQHF
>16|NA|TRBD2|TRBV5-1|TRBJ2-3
TGCGCCAGCAGCCCCACTAGCGGGGGGGCCGCGGGCACGCAGTATTTT
CASSPTSGGAAGTQYF
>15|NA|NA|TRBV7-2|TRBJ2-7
TGTGCCAGCAGCTTCGATCGGGGGAGCCACTACGAGCAGTACTTC
CASSFDRGSHYEQYF
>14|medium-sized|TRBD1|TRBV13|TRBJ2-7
TGTGCCAGCACCCTGGGACAGGGGATAAACGAGCAGTACTTC
CASTLGQGINEQYF
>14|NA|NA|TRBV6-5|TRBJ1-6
TGTGCCAGCAGTTACTCGGACCGTCGGGGGCCCCTCCACTTT
CASSYSDRRGPLHF
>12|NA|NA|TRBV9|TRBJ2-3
TGTGCCAGCAGCGTCACTACCGATACGCAGTATTTT
CASSVTTDTQYF
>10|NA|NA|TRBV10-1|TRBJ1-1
TGCGCCAGCGCCAGGACAGAAGCTTTCTTT
CASARTEAFF
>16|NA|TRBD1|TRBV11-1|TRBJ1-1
TGTGCCAGCAGACTTCGACAGGGTCGAGGGAACACTGAAGCTTTCTTT
CASRLRQGRGNTEAFF
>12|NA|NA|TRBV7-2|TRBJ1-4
TGTGCCAGCAGCTTTCCGGGGGGCAAACTGTTTTTT
CASSFPGGKLFF
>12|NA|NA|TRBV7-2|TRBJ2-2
TGTGCCAGCAGCTTAGATCTCGGGGAGCTGTTTTTT
CASSLDLGELFF
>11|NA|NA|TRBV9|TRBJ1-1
TGTGCCAGCGGACAGAACACTGAAGCTTTCTTT
CASGQNTEAFF
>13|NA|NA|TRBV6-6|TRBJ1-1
TGTGCCAGCAGTTACGGGGGGGGCACTGAAGCTTTCTTT
CASSYGGGTEAFF
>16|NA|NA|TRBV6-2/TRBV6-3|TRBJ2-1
TGTGCCAGCAGCCCCCTTCGGGAAAGCTCCTACAATGAGCAGTTCTTC
CASSPLRESSYNEQFF
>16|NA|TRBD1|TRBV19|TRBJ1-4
TGTGCCAGTAGCGATCCCAGGGGGCCAACTAATGAAAAACTGTTTTTT
CASSDPRGPTNEKLFF
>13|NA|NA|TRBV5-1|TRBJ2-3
TGCGCCAGCAGCTTCCCAGGGATGGATACGCAGTATTTT
CASSFPGMDTQYF
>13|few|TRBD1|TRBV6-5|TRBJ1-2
TGTGCCAGCAGCCAACAGGGGGCCATGGGCTACACCTTC
CASSQQGAMGYTF
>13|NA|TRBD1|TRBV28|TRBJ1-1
TGTGCCAGCAGTTCTCCGGACAGGGGTGAAGCTTTCTTT
CASSSPDRGEAFF
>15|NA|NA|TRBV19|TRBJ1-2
TGTGCCAGTAGTATCGCTTTTTGGGCCAACTATGGCTACACCTTC
CASSIAFWANYGYTF
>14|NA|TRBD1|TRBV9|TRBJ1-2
TGTGCCAGCAGCCCGGGACAGGATGACTATGGCTACACCTTC
CASSPGQDDYGYTF
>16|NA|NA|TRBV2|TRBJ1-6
TGTGCCAGCCGGGTATCGATGATCCCCTATAATTCACCCCTCCACTTT
CASRVSMIPYNSPLHF
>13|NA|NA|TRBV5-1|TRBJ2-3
TGCGCCAGCAGCTTGGTAAGCGAGGATACGCAGTATTTT
CASSLVSEDTQYF
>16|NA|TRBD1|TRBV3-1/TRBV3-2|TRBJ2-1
TGTGCCAGCAGCCCCCGGGACAGGGGGAGATACAATGAGCAGTTCTTC
CASSPRDRGRYNEQFF
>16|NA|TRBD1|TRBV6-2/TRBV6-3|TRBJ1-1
TGTGCCAGCAGCCCTATCCCGGGACAGGGAAGTACTGAAGCTTTCTTT
CASSPIPGQGSTEAFF
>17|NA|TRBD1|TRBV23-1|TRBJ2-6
TGCGCCAGCAGTCATGCAGGGGGTCTAGCTGGGGCCAACGTCCTGACTTTC
CASSHAGGLAGANVLTF
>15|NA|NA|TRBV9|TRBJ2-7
TGTGCCAGCAGCGTAGACTACGGCCGGTCCCACGAGCAGTACTTC
CASSVDYGRSHEQYF
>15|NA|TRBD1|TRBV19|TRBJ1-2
TGTGCCAGTAGTCTAGACAGGGCTGCTCGCGATGGCTACACCTTC
CASSLDRAARDGYTF
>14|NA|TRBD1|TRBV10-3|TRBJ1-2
TGTGCCATCAGTAGAACAGGGGGTAACTATGGCTACACCTTC
CAISRTGGNYGYTF
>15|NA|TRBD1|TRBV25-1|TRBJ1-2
TGTGCCACCCAGGGGACAGGGGTGACTAACTATGGCTACACCTTC
CATQGTGVTNYGYTF
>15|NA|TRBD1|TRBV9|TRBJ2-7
TGTGCCAGCAGCGCCTCGACAGGGCGAACCTACGAGCAGTACTTC
CASSASTGRTYEQYF
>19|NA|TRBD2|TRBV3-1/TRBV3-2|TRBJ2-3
TGTGCCAGCAGCCAAGACTTGGGGGGGGGATCTTCGAGCACAGATACGCAGTATTTT
CASSQDLGGGSSSTDTQYF
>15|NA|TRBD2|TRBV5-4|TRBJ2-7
TGTGCCAGCAGCTTGACTAGCGGGTTCTCCTACGAGCAGTACTTC
CASSLTSGFSYEQYF
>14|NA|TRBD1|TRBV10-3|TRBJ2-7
TGTGCCATCAGTCACCTGACAGGGTCCTACGAGCAGTACTTC
CAISHLTGSYEQYF
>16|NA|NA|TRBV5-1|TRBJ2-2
TGCGCCAGCAGCTTGGTGGCAGGGGTCGACACCGGGGAGCTGTTTTTT
CASSLVAGVDTGELFF
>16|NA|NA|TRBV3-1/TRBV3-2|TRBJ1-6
TGTGCCAGCAGCCGCCAACACAAATCGGGGAATTCACCCCTCCACTTT
CASSRQHKSGNSPLHF
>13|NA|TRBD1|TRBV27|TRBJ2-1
TGTGCCAGCAGAGAGACAGGGGTCAATGAGCAGTTCTTC
CASRETGVNEQFF
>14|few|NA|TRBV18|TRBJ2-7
TGTGCCAGCTCACCACCTAGCGCAGTCTACGAGCAGTACTTC
CASSPPSAVYEQYF
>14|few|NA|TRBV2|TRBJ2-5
TGTGCCAGCAGTGATAGGCTAGTTAAAGAGACCCAGTACTTC
CASSDRLVKETQYF
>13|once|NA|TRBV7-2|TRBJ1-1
TGTGCCAGCAGCTCCCAGTACGACACTGAAGCTTTCTTT
CASSSQYDTEAFF
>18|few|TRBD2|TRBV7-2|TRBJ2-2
TGTGCCAGCAGCTTAGCGCTACTAGCGGGGGGGTTTGGCGGGGAGCTGTTTTTT
CASSLALLAGGFGGELFF
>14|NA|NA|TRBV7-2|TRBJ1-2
TGTGCCAGCTCCCTGACTCCGGGGGACTATGGCTACACCTTC
CASSLTPGDYGYTF
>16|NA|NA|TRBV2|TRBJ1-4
TGTGCCAGCAGTGGGAAGGGAGCAGCAACTAATGAAAAACTGTTTTTT
CASSGKGAATNEKLFF
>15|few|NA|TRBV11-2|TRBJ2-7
TGTGCCAGCAGCTTAGTCGCGGGGGCCTCCTACGAGCAGTACTTC
CASSLVAGASYEQYF
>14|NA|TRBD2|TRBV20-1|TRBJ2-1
TGCAGTGCTAGTGAATTAGGGCGGGGGAATGAGCAGTTCTTC
CSASELGRGNEQFF
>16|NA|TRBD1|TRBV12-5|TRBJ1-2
TGTGCTAGTGGTTTGATCAACCCGGGACAGGCTGGCGGCTACACCTTC
CASGLINPGQAGGYTF
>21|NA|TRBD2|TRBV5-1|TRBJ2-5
TGCGCCAGCAGCTCCCTTAGTTCGGCGCTCGGAAGGCTAGCGGGCCAAGAGACCCAGTACTTC
CASSSLSSALGRLAGQETQYF
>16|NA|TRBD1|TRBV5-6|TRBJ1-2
TGTGCCAGCAGCCCACAGGGGCAGTTAGCTAACTATGGCTACACCTTC
CASSPQGQLANYGYTF
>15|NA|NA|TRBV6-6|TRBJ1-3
TGTGCCAGCACTGACAGGCCGTCCTCTGGAAACACCATATATTTT
CASTDRPSSGNTIYF
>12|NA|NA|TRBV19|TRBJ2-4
TGTGCCAGTAGTATCTATAAAAACATTCAGTACTTC
CASSIYKNIQYF
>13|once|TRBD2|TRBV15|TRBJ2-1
TGTGCCACCGTCCTAGCGGCAGACAATGAGCAGTTCTTC
CATVLAADNEQFF
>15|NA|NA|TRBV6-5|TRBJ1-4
TGTGCCAGCAGTTACTCGGACAGCGTCGGTGGGAAACTGTTTTTT
CASSYSDSVGGKLFF
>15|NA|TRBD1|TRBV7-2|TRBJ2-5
TGTGCCAGCAGTTTGGGACAGGGGGCTTTGGAGACCCAGTACTTC
CASSLGQGALETQYF
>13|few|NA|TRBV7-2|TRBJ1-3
TGTGCCAGCAGGGGGGGCTCTGGAAACACCATATATTTT
CASRGGSGNTIYF
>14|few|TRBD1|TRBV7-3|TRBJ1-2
TGTGCCAGCAGCTCGGGACAGGGGGCCTATGGCTACACCTTC
CASSSGQGAYGYTF
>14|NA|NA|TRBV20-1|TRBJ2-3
TGCAGTGCCAGTGCTAGCCTGAACACAGATACGCAGTATTTT
CSASASLNTDTQYF
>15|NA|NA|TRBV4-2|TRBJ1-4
TGTGCCAGCAGCCAGGTCGAGCGAATGAGGGAAAAACTGTTTTTT
CASSQVERMREKLFF
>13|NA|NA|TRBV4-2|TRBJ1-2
TGTGCCAGCAGCCAAGTAGCTAACTATGGCTACACCTTC
CASSQVANYGYTF